This TCR beta chain was sequenced during a study of beta chain features in type 1 diabetes. Study conclusions and caveats: Compared with healthy donors, patients appeared to share more similar naive, central memory and regulatory TCRB repertoires. Significant though moderate, a shortening of TCRB CDR3s appeared in all four CD4+ subsets of Type 1 diabetes patients.

All of the isolated RNA was reverse transcribed, so expressed TCRB transcripts were sequenced. Libraries were prepared by immunoSEQ multiplex PCR; TCRdb keeps only in-frame clonotypes and omits some of them. Of 150,000 or so clones listed, approximately 12% are singletons. This clone has more than one count but fewer than ten. Its antigen is unknown. V lost 6 bases and J lost 9, with 8 bases in between. Germline CDR1 MDHEN, CDR2 SYDVKM. The CDR3 has 11 amino acids. Sequences were obtained from central memory CD4+ T cells from blood. This receptor was obtained from a young man in good health. V and J are TRBV28 and TRBJ1-4; D gene unclear. CDR3 in DNA: TGTGCCAGCAGCCGTATGAAAAAACTGTTTTTT. Translating it yields CASSRMKKLFF.